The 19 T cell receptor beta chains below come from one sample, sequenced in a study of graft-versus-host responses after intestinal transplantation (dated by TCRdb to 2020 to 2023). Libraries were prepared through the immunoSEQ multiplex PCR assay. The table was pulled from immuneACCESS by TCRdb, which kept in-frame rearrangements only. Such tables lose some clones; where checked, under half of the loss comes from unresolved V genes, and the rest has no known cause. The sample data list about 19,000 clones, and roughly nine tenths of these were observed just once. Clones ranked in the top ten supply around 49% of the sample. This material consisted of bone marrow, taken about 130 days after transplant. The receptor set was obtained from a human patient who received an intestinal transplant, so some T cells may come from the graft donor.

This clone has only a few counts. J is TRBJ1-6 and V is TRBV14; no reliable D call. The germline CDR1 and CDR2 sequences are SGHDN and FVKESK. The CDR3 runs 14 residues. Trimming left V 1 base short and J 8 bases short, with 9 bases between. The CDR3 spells CASSQGRQYSPLHF. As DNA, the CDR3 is TGTGCCAGCAGCCAAGGCAGGCAGTATTCACCCCTCCACTTT. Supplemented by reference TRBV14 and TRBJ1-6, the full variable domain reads EAGVTQFPSHSVIEKGQTVTLRCDPISGHDNLYWYRRVMGKEIKFLLHFVKESKQDESGMPNNRFLAERTGGTYSTLKVQPAELEDSGVYFCASSQGRQYSPLHFGNGTRLTVT.

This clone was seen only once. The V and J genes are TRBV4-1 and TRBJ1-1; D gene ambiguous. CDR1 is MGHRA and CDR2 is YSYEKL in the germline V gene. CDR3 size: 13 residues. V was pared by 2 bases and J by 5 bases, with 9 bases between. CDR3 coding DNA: TGCGCCAGCAGCCAACCCCGTCCGACTGAAGCTTTCTTT. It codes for CASSQPRPTEAFF.

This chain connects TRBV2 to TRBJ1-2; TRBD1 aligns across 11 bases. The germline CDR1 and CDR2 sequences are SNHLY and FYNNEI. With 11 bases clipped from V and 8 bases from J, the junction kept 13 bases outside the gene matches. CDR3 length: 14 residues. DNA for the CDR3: TGTGCCGGAACAAGGGACAGGGGGAGCCACGGCTACACCTTC. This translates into CAGTRDRGSHGYTF.

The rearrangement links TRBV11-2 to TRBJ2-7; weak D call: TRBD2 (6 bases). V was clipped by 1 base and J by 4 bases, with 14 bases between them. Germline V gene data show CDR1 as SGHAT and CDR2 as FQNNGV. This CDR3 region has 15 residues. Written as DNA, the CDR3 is TGTGCCAGCAGCTTAGGACTAGTGTACAATTACGAGCAGTACTTC. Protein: CASSLGLVYNYEQYF.

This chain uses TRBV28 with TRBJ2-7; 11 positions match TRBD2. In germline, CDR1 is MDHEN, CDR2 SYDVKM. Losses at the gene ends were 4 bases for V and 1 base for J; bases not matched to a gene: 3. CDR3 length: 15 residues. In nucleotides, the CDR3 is TGTGCCAGCAGTTCCGGGACTAGCGGATCCTACGAGCAGTACTTC. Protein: CASSSGTSGSYEQYF.

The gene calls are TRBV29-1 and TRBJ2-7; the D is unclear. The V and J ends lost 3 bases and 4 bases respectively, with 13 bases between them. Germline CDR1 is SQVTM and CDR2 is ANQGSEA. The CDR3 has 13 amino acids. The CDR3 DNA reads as TGCAGCGTTGATCTCCGGGTTGGTTACGAGCAGTACTTC. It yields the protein CSVDLRVGYEQYF.

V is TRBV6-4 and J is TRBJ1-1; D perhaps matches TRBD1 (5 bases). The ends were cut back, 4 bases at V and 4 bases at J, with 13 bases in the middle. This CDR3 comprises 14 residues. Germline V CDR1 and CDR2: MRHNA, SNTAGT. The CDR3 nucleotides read TGTGCCAGCAGTGTCAGGGCGGAAAGCACTGAAGCTTTCTTT. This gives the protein CASSVRAESTEAFF.

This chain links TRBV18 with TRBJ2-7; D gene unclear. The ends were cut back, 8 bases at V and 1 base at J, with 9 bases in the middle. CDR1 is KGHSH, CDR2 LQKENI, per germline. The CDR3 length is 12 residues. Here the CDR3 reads CASGTASYEQYF. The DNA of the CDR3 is TGTGCCAGCGGAACAGCGTCCTACGAGCAGTACTTC.

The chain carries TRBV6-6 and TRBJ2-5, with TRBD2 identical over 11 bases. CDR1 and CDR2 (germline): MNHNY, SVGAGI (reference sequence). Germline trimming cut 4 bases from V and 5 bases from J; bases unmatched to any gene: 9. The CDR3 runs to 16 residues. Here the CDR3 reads CASSSSAIAGGETQYF. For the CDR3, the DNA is TGTGCCAGCAGTTCCTCGGCGATAGCGGGAGGGGAGACCCAGTACTTC.

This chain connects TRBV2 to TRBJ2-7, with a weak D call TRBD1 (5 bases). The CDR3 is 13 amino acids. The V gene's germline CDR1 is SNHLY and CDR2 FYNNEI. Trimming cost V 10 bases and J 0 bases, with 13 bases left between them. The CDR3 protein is CATLPRGSYEQYF. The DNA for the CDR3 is TGTGCCACCCTCCCTAGGGGCTCCTACGAGCAGTACTTC. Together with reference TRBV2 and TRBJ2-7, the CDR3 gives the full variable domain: EPEVTQTPSHQVTQMGQEVILRCVPISNHLYFYWYRQILGQKVEFLVSFYNNEISEKSEIFDDQFSVERPDGSNFTLKIRSTKLEDSAMYFCATLPRGSYEQYFGPGTRLTVT.

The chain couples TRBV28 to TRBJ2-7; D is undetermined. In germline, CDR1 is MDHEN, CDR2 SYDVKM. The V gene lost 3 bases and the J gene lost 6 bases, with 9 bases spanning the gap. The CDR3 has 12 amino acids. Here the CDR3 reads CASSFSRLEQYF. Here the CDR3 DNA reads TGTGCCAGCAGTTTTAGCCGCCTCGAGCAGTACTTC.

The CDR3 nucleotides are TGTGCCAGCAGTTTCGACAGGTATCAGCCCCAGCATTTT. It translates to CASSFDRYQPQHF. The chain employs TRBV27 and TRBJ1-5, with D perhaps TRBD1 (6 bases). The CDR3 is 13 amino acids. With 3 bases removed from V and 5 bases from J, the gap between germline ends came to 8 bases. From germline, CDR1 is MNHEY and CDR2 SMNVEV (reference sequence).

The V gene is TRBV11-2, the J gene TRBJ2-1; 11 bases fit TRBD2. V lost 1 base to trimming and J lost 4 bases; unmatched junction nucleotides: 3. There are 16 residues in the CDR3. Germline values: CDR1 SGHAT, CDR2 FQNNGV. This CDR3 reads CASSLGGLAVYNEQFF. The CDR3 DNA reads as TGTGCCAGCAGCTTAGGGGGACTAGCGGTTTACAATGAGCAGTTCTTC.

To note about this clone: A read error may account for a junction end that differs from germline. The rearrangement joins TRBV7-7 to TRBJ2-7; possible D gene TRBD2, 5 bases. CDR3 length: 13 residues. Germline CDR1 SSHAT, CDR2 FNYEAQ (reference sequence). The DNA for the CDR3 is TGTGCTAGCAGCACCGTGGCGGGCGGCGAGCAGTACTTC. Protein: CASSTVAGGEQYF.

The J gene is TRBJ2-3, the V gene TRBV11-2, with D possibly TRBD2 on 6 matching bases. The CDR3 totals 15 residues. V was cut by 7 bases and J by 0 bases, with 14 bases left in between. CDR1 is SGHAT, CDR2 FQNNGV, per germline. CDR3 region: CASKGWGTSTDTQYF. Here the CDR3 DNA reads TGTGCCAGCAAAGGTTGGGGGACTAGCACAGATACGCAGTATTTT.

The CDR3 DNA reads as TGTGCCAGCAGTTCAGGGAGCGGCAATCAGCCCCAGCATTTT. Protein: CASSSGSGNQPQHF. The J gene is TRBJ1-5, the V gene TRBV27, with D tentatively TRBD1 (5 bases). The CDR3 is 14 amino acids. V lost 4 bases and J lost 2, with 9 bases in between. From germline, CDR1 is MNHEY and CDR2 SMNVEV (reference sequence).

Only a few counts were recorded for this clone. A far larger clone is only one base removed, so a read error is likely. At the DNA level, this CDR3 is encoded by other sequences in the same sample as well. The CDR3 here is CASSITGGIYEQYF. The CDR3 DNA is TGTGCCAGTAGTATAACAGGTGGAATATACGAGCAGTACTTC. The chain couples TRBV19 to TRBJ2-7; tentative D call: TRBD1 (5 bases). The germline V gene has CDR1 LNHDA and CDR2 SQIVND (reference sequence). Trimming removed 2 bases at V and 4 bases at J, with 12 bases between. The CDR3 spans 14 residues.

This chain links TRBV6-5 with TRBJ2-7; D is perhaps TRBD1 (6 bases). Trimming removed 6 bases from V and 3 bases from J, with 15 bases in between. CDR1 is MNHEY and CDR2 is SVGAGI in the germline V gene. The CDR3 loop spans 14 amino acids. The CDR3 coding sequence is TGTGCCAGCAGCCTCACAGGGAATAGCTACGAGCAGTACTTC. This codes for CASSLTGNSYEQYF.

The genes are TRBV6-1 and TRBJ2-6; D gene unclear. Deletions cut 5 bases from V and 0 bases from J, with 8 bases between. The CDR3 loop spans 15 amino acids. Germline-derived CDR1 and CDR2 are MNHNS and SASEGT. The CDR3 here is CASSPRPSGANVLTF. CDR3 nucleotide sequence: TGTGCCAGCAGTCCCCGCCCCTCTGGGGCCAACGTCCTGACTTTC.